This TCR beta chain was captured by sequencing in a study of metastatic and nonmetastatic thyroid tumors (dated by TCRdb to the early 2020s). A note on the overall study: The researchers compared repertoires between peripheral blood samples and tumor or nodule tissue samples from patients with malignant or benign thyroid disease. Findings and caveats that apply to the study as a whole: In both blood and tumor samples, malignant tumors were reported to have significantly higher TCR beta diversity than benign nodules.

None of the patients had been given any treatment before thyroid surgery. Using T-cell receptor beta sequencing, the researchers looked back retrospectively at clinical samples from patients, gathered between about 2011 and 2019. The CDR3 contains 15 residues, cysteine and phenylalanine counted. Only the CDR3 region is kept as DNA, spanning 45 bases read in frame from base 1. Looking up the germline V gene yields CDR1 SGHRS and CDR2 YFSETQ. The V and J ends are trimmed by 4 bases and 1 base, leaving 9 bases between them. Library prep was done by PCR. Instrument on record: Illumina HiSeq 4000. High-throughput sequencing was used to profile the TCR beta-chain CDR3 region of every patient. The authors processed their data as follows. Drawing on CDR3 differences between clinicopathological groups, the researchers built a classifier meant to tell apart patients with distant-metastatic papillary thyroid cancer. To measure repertoire diversity the researchers used the Shannon index, while the Morisita-Horn index served to gauge how similar the tumor and blood repertoires were. TCRdb reran the public reads through fastp at Q25 and MiXCR, keeping productive beta chains. The V and J calls were determined by TCRdb, not by the authors. Counted in this sample were approximately 40,000 clones; about an eighth of them appeared once. The leading ten clones occupy around a quarter of the sample.

There are many counts of this clone. Its antigen is unknown. No per-base quality is available; no much larger clone lies one base away. The sequenced sample was blood. This sequence uses TRBV5-1 and TRBJ2-6, with TRBD1 as a weak D call on 5 bases. The clonotype originates from a female donor with papillary thyroid cancer or a benign thyroid nodule (not recorded which). Some clones in this sample may be carry-over from other donors' samples. The CDR3 protein sequence reads: CASSPDSSGANVLTF. The sequenced DNA is TGCGCCAGCAGCCCTGACAGTTCTGGGGCCAACGTCCTGACTTTC.